This T cell receptor beta chain is drawn from a study of CD8+ T cells in alopecia areata. Findings of the study overall: Clonality exceeded that of normal scalp in lesional scalp, most notably in alopecia totalis/universalis.

CDR1 and CDR2 (germline): MDHEN, SYDVKM. V dropped 5 bases and J dropped 6 bases, with 17 bases sitting between them. This CDR3 spans 14 amino acids. Only a few counts were recorded for this clone. Its target is not known. Following RNA extraction, reverse transcription yielded cDNA that acted as the sequencing template. Here immunoSEQ multiplex PCR was the method, and the copy in TCRdb shows in-frame clones only, minus some. This sample has about 120,000 clones, with about 50% found just once. The chain couples TRBV28 to TRBJ2-7, with D possibly matching TRBD1 (7 bases). The sequence was collected from a human donor with alopecia areata. Sample: NKG2D-low CD8+ T cells sorted from blood. CDR3 sequence: CASSPPAGGLEQYF. The CDR3 nucleotides are TGTGCCAGCAGTCCCCCGGCAGGGGGGCTCGAGCAGTACTTC.